This T cell receptor beta chain was found in a study of cytomegalovirus exposure and HLA in healthy donors listed by TCRdb under 2017. As for the study more broadly: An earlier analysis of roughly 610 of the donors reported 276 Gb of sequence data and 100 million to 120 million unique TCR beta sequences obtained from some 170 million T cells. An early release covering about 600 HLA-typed donors comprised 300 to 350 gigabases of sequencing data and approximately 80 million unique TCR sequences. Among the roughly 380 genotyped donors, roughly 80% belonged to the genetic ancestry cluster associated with self-reported Caucasian donors. The aim of the study was to test whether cataloging public T cell receptors could identify signatures of past pathogen exposure. The study used immunosequencing to profile the T cell repertoires of under 700 subjects and linked those repertoires to cytomegalovirus serostatus. In addition to the first cohort of 650 to 800 subjects, a separate validation cohort of 120 different subjects was used. To predict cytomegalovirus infection status, the study brought together high-throughput TCR immunosequencing, statistical association of individual TCRs with disease status, and machine learning. To study patterns of TCR occurrence, a later analysis re-analyzed previously published TCR beta repertoires from under 750 donors and added high-resolution HLA genotyping. Rather than drawing on any new phenotypic data, the later analysis identified candidate immune exposures from TCR beta sequences and the way those sequences occurred across donors. An earlier analysis of about 620 of the donors applied high-throughput TCR beta sequencing to assess whether each TCR beta V gene segment acted as functional or pseudogenic. Alongside the repertoire data, information on donor age, sex, ethnicity and CMV serostatus was compiled. Genome-wide SNP genotypes for about 65% of the roughly 670 donors were used in a later genetic analysis, which treated that subset as a discovery cohort. All discovery cohort repertoires had been generated using a single sequencing platform. HLA typing covered class I and class II loci at four-digit resolution. The number of typed donors differed by locus: about 620-640 for A, B, C, DRB1 and DQB1; about 520 for DQA1; over 600 for DPA1; and 450 to 480 for DPB1. Because of strong linkage in the cohort, roughly five DR-DQ haplotypes were treated as single units for association and clustering. On average, around 240,000 unique TCR beta nucleotide sequences were sequenced per donor among several hundred genotyped donors of the cohort, with about 17% of those sequences being non-productive. The investigation overall reported the following: This cohort had only TCR beta chains sequenced, and the lack of alpha or paired-chain data limited which features could be detected. In the study, about 150 TCR beta chains were listed as associated with cytomegalovirus. Linkage disequilibrium might explain the correlated functional status among segregating V segments, but an unknown experimental factor could not be ruled out. A further reported finding was that TCR beta sequences accurately predicted the HLA-A and HLA-B alleles for most subjects in the first cohort. Most TCR sequences were observed very rarely across donors, whereas some public TCRs were present in many individuals. A later analysis found that most CMV-associated TCR beta chains appeared HLA-restricted, with HLA associations seemingly driven largely by CMV exposure. In a later genetic analysis, a missense DCLRE1C variant was associated with V-gene and J-gene trimming of TCR beta chains, and the association was replicated in an independent cohort. CMV serostatus was the only immune exposure information available for the cohort. The sequencing pipeline was judged likely to have produced a cluster of highly shared sequence variants as a technical artifact. In vitro tests confirmed that a few of the cytomegalovirus-associated TCR beta chains recognize cytomegalovirus antigens. Because counts were too low, roughly 17 rarely observed V segments, including chromosome 9 orphons, were left out of the earlier analysis of several hundred of the donors. In a later analysis, HLA-associated TCR beta chains showed more clonal expansion and lower generation probabilities than non-associated chains that were equally common. Cytomegalovirus status was reported to be diagnosed by the classifier with high specificity and sensitivity in both the original and validation cohorts. A later analysis associated about 17,000 TCR beta sequences with specific HLA alleles at a false discovery rate of 0.05. Because some donors lacked HLA typing at each locus, the association tests relied only on the typed subset. Compared with the approximately 700-donor mean, donors in an Asian-associated ancestry cluster had fewer N-insertions in productive TCRs, according to a later genetic analysis. When HLA alleles, especially DR and DQ, strongly co-occurred, attributing TCR associations to individual alleles was difficult. It was suggested by the authors that the approach could potentially be generalized to other disease states and immunological phenotypes. A later analysis reported that several top co-occurrence clusters appeared linked to parvovirus B19, influenza, CMV and Epstein-Barr virus. Broadly in line with IMGT annotations, most TCR beta V segments showed up in productive rearrangements about 87% or about 30% of the time in an earlier analysis of about 500 of the donors. Some IMGT-functional V segments, including TRBV6-2 and TRBV6-3, could not be told apart with the 87-base-pair reads, so those segments were excluded. Roughly uniform sequencing depth across donors was assumed in presence/absence analyses, although this assumption may not hold. In a later analysis, TCR association rates were found to vary across HLA loci, with the most associated TCRs seen for DRB1 alleles and the fewest for HLA-C alleles.

In total, approximately 700 healthy bone marrow donors made up the cohort. All cohort members were sampled while nominally healthy, although unrecorded immune exposures were likely present. The donor tested CMV seropositive and was one of the 289 seropositive cohort members. A peripheral blood sample was provided by each donor, and peripheral blood mononuclear cells were used for TCR beta sequencing. Genomic DNA extraction from the blood cell samples was performed with the Qiagen DNeasy Blood Extraction Kit. As concerns this clone: Its antigen remains undetermined. The record has no base qualities; no much larger clone is one base away.

Libraries were made using the immunoSEQ multiplex PCR assay. The multiplex PCR relied on a mix of 60 forward primers for TCR Vbeta segments and 13 reverse primers for TCR Jbeta segments. The CDR3 region of rearranged TCR beta genes was amplified from genomic DNA with a multiplex PCR assay. On the Illumina HiSeq System, the amplified TCR beta libraries were sequenced as 87-base-pair reads. Per the original workflow: A later analysis tallied around 87 million unique TCR beta chains across the 640 or so repertoires, and approximately 9.9 million of those chains were shared by two or more donors. To remove PCR and sequencing errors, raw reads were error-corrected and collapsed into unique sequences using a nearest-neighbor algorithm that merged closely related sequences. Alignment of CDR3 sequences to IMGT reference sequences was used to assign V, D and J gene segments. For a sequence to be retained, a match of at least six nucleotides was required to both a V gene segment and a J gene segment. A rearrangement was called productive if the CDR3 had no stop codons and remained in frame with V and J, and every other rearrangement was called non-productive. Following IMGT convention, CDR3 was defined as the stretch from the second conserved V-encoded cysteine to the conserved J-encoded phenylalanine. Sequences without an unambiguous match to a single V gene segment were excluded from the earlier analysis of about 630 of the donors. An earlier analysis of 587 of the donors classified V segments as functional when productive rearrangements were above 56.7% and as segregating when the standard deviation between donors was above 5%. A statistical classification framework was built for diagnosing cytomegalovirus status from the catalog of TCR beta chain sequences. In a later analysis, V and J genes were assigned by comparing TCR nucleotide sequences against IMGT/GENE-DB human TR gene sequences. A later analysis assigned CDR3 sequences and most-parsimonious VDJ recombination scenarios with the TCRdist pipeline. In a later analysis, each TCR beta chain was defined by its CDR3 amino acid sequence together with its V-gene family, and reads without a unique V-gene family were excluded. To address suspected cross-contamination and a sequencing artifact, a later analysis removed over 500 highly shared, low-generation-probability nucleotide sequences. For each public chain, a later analysis derived a clonal expansion index from normalized ranks of inferred template counts within each repertoire. In a later analysis, generation probabilities were computed using a VDJ recombination model fitted to out-of-frame rearrangements, and the results were checked against IGoR. Hypergeometric tests were used in a later analysis to score TCR-TCR, TCR-HLA and TCR-CMV co-occurrence, with a repertoire-size bias correction applied to the TCR pairs. A later analysis estimated false discovery rates by permuting HLA or CMV assignments 20 times. In a later analysis, co-occurring TCRs were grouped using DBSCAN, and TCRdist sequence similarity was added for clustering within HLA-allele-positive subsets. Repertoires with fewer than 30,000 or more than 120,000 public chains were left out of co-occurrence clustering, as were several repertoires with anomalous nucleotide sharing. Not all clones reach the TCRdb copy of this immuneACCESS table, which keeps in-frame sequences only. Checked studies attribute under half of the gap to unresolved V genes and leave the rest unexplained. V, J and clone size derive from that table, while D and trimming were established from the DNA sequence. The sample yields more than 150,000 clones; 84% were counted once. Roughly 1.2% of the sample goes to the ten largest clones.

V is shortened by 2 bases, J by 7 bases, and the region joining them spans 12 bases. The germline V gene (reference sequence) supplies CDR1 LNHDA and CDR2 SQIVND. From cysteine to phenylalanine, the CDR3 is 14 amino acids long. Of all the DNA, just the CDR3 is kept, 42 bases in frame from base 1. The sequencing sample was made of PBMCs. This clonotype was sampled from a girl aged 2 to 10 in good health and CMV-seropositive. The sequence links TRBV19 to TRBJ1-5, and perhaps TRBD1 as D gene, on 6 matching bases. The CDR3 region has the sequence CASSILGQGQPQHF. The nucleotide sequence is given as TGTGCCAGTAGTATATTGGGGCAGGGGCAGCCCCAGCATTTT.